This TCR beta chain was captured in a study of T-cell memory formation after mild COVID-19. Study details: Largely donor-specific sequence clusters came from a couple of donors. General observations from the study: The study found contracting CD4+ clones mainly in CM and EM and contracting CD8+ clones in EMRA. That cross-reactive memory joined was suggested by some responding clones appearing in pre-infection memory.

After removal of 5 bases from V and 5 bases from J, the junction contained 6 bases not matched to a gene. The length of the CDR3 is 14 residues. Germline-derived CDR1 and CDR2 are SGHNT and YENEEA. TCR alpha and TCR beta cDNA libraries carrying sample barcodes and UMIs came from 5'RACE with constant-segment primers. TCRdb independently ran MiXCR on the 5' RACE reads; one entry per CDR3 protein. The data hold 150,000 to 200,000 distinct CDR3 sequences, with under 14% observed a single time. Notes on this clonotype: Its target is not known.

This TCR was sampled from a man between 18 and 35 years old who had mild COVID-19 (a few samples of this study predate the infection). Cell type and time point are not known. This chain links TRBV11-3 with TRBJ2-3; 8 positions match TRBD1. The sequencing input was PBMCs or a T cell subset sorted from them (not recorded which). The CDR3 coding sequence is TGTGCCAGCAGCCGAGGACAGGGAATAGATACGCAGTATTTT. It codes for CASSRGQGIDTQYF. Variable domain in full (rest from reference TRBV11-3 and TRBJ2-3): EAGVVQSPRYKIIEKKQPVAFWCNPISGHNTLYWYLQNLGQGPELLIRYENEEAVDDSQLPKDRFSAERLKGVDSTLKIQPAELGDSAVYLCASSRGQGIDTQYFGPGTRLTVL.